This record covers a single TCR beta chain. Its antigen is undetermined. Assay: immunoSEQ multiplex PCR; the TCRdb copy retains only in-frame clones and omits some. This table holds roughly 73,000 clones, 80% found once. There are 16 residues in the CDR3. Germline V CDR1 and CDR2: KGHSH, LQKENI. Trimming left V 3 bases short and J 1 base short, with 10 bases between. Untouched CD4+ T cells were isolated by negative selection, averaging about 98% purity. The data derive from a study of T cell repertoires and HLA-DP antigens. This sequence joins TRBV18 and TRBJ2-6; D possibly corresponds to TRBD2 (7 bases). What was sequenced was CD4+ T cells from PBMCs. The sequence derives from a man aged 60 to 75 in good health and CMV-seronegative. The CDR3 is CASSPGGASGANVLTF. CDR3 nucleotide sequence: TGTGCCAGCTCACCGGGGGGGGCGTCTGGGGCCAACGTCCTGACTTTC.